The clone carrying this T cell receptor beta chain was observed a handful of times. The antigen remains undetermined. Distinct nucleotide sequences in the sample also encode this CDR3. The data were obtained in a study of beta chain features in type 1 diabetes. Between the trimmed V and J ends, which lost 2 bases and 0 bases, there was a span of 8 bases. This CDR3 has 14 amino acids. Per germline, CDR1 MNHEY and CDR2 SMNVEV (reference sequence). Every participating donor gave one draw, a heparinised blood sample averaging about 116 mL. Via CD45RO/CCR7/CD25/CD127/CD95/CD27, cells of the CD4+ naive, central memory, regulatory and stem cell-like memory subsets were sorted. Expressed TCRB transcripts got sequenced, as all isolated RNA was reverse transcribed. Read counts averaged approximately 3.5 million for samples of naive, central memory and regulatory T cells. Data came from immunoSEQ multiplex PCR; TCRdb stores just in-frame clones and leaves some out. Of approximately 300,000 clones listed, around 10% are singletons.

Findings of the study overall: cDNA sequencing could over-represent cells with high TCR expression.

V and J are TRBV27 and TRBJ2-7; TRBD2 is a possible D gene (5 bases). The source is a woman in her twenties or thirties in good health. Sequenced input: naive CD4+ T cells from blood. This CDR3 is CASSLSGSSYEQYF. DNA for the CDR3: TGTGCCAGCAGTTTAAGTGGGAGCTCCTACGAGCAGTACTTC.